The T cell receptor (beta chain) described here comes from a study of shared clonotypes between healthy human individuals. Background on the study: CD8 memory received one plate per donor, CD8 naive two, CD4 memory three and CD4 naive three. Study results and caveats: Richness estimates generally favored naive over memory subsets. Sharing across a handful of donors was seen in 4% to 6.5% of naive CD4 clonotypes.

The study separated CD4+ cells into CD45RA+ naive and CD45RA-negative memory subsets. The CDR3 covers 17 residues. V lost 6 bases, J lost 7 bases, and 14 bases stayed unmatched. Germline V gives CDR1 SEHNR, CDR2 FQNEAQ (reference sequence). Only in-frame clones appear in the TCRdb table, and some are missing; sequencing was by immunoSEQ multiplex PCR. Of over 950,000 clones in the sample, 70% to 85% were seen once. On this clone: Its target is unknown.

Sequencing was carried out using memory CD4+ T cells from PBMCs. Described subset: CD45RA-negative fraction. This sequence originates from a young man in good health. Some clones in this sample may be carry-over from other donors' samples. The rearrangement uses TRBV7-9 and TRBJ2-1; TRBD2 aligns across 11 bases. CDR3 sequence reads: CASSSYKLAGVQNEQFF. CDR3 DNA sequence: TGTGCCAGCAGTTCCTATAAACTAGCGGGAGTGCAGAATGAGCAGTTCTTC.